These 8 T cell receptor beta chains were sequenced from one sample in a study of blood T cell repertoires in COVID-19. Repertoires were generated with immunoSEQ multiplex PCR, while TCRdb's copy carries only in-frame clones and drops some. The table lists about 370,000 clones, over 85% of them singletons. The sample was PBMCs or T cells enriched from blood (not recorded which). These receptors originate from a woman in her twenties or thirties who had recovered from COVID-19.

The chain recombines TRBV19 with TRBJ2-1, with D maybe TRBD2 (5 bases). Germline V lookup: CDR1 LNHDA, CDR2 SQIVND (reference sequence). The CDR3 runs 15 residues. Trimming cost V 3 bases and J 5 bases, with 14 bases left between them. In nucleotides, the CDR3 is TGTGCCAGTAGTATTTCATCGATCGGGAACAATGAGCAGTTCTTC. Translated: CASSISSIGNNEQFF.

The chain links TRBV7-9 to TRBJ2-7, with D possibly matching TRBD2 (6 bases). CDR3 length: 14 residues. Germline CDR1 SEHNR, CDR2 FQNEAQ (reference sequence). V shed 1 base and J shed 5 bases, with 12 bases lying between them. The CDR3 region has the DNA TGTGCCAGCAGCTTAGGCGAGGGACTCAACGAGCAGTACTTC. Residues: CASSLGEGLNEQYF.

The chain has TRBV7-3 and TRBJ1-3; no firm D call. Germline V lookup: CDR1 SGHTA, CDR2 FQGTGA. The CDR3 sequence is 15 residues long. V lost 1 base to trimming and J lost 1 base, with 8 bases between them. The CDR3 nucleotides are TGTGCCAGCAGCTTAAATGGGCAGTCTGGAAACACCATATATTTT. Residues: CASSLNGQSGNTIYF.

J is TRBJ2-7 and V is TRBV28, with a possible D match to TRBD1 (6 bases). CDR3 length equals 14 residues. Between the trimmed V and J ends, which lost 6 bases and 2 bases, there was a span of 14 bases. Germline CDR1 is MDHEN and CDR2 is SYDVKM. In DNA form, the CDR3 reads TGTGCCAGCAGAACAGGGTTTAACCCCTACGAGCAGTACTTC. Its translation: CASRTGFNPYEQYF.

This sequence joins TRBV7-2 and TRBJ2-2; the D gene is possibly TRBD2 (6 bases). Germline V lookup: CDR1 SGHTA, CDR2 FQGNSA. Trimming left V 1 base short and J 5 bases short, with 8 bases between. The CDR3 spans 14 residues. The CDR3 region has the DNA TGTGCCAGCAGCTTAGAGGAGGGGACCGGGGAGCTGTTTTTT. Translated: CASSLEEGTGELFF.

The rearrangement uses TRBV21-1 and TRBJ2-5; the table's D gene call, TRBD1, was not cross checked with the DNA. TRBV21-1 is noted as a pseudogene. The CDR3 covers 16 residues. The CDR3 DNA follows: TGTGCCAGCAGCTACAAAACCGGGACAGGTCAAGAGACCCAGTACTTC. Translating it yields CASSYKTGTGQETQYF.

The chain uses TRBV6-4 and TRBJ2-3, with no clear D. This CDR3 is 16 amino acids long. CDR1 and CDR2 from the germline V gene are MRHNA and SNTAGT. V lost 0 bases and J 5 bases, leaving 15 bases between the germline ends. For the CDR3, the DNA is TGTGCCAGCAGTGACTCGAGTCTTCAGAGGATAGATACGCAGTATTTT. It translates to CASSDSSLQRIDTQYF.

This rearrangement joins TRBV10-3 to TRBJ1-6, with D uncertain. The CDR3 has 12 residues. Trimming removed 3 bases at V and 10 bases at J, with 7 bases between. The germline V gene has CDR1 ENHRY and CDR2 SYGVKD. CDR3 protein: CAISDRESPLHF. In DNA, the CDR3 is TGTGCCATCAGTGATCGGGAGTCACCCCTCCACTTT.